This T cell receptor (beta chain) was captured in a study of metastatic and nonmetastatic thyroid tumors. The CDR3 loop spans 15 amino acids. Germline-derived CDR1 and CDR2 are LGHNA and YNFKEQ. V lost 0 bases to trimming and J lost 5 bases; unmatched junction nucleotides: 5. Prior to thyroid surgery, none of the patients had received any treatment. Per the authors' pipeline: A distant-metastasis classifier for papillary thyroid cancer was built using CDR3 differences across clinicopathological groups. From the PCR reads, TCRdb re-called clones with MiXCR. These V and J calls are TCRdb output, not the study's own analysis. The sample holds tens of thousands of clones; about a quarter are singletons and the top ten take approximately 5.4%. By sample fraction, this clone is medium-sized.

The material sequenced was tumor tissue. The clonotype was recovered from a female donor with papillary thyroid cancer or a benign thyroid nodule (not recorded which). Some clones in this sample may be carry-over from other donors' samples. This sequence joins TRBV4-2 and TRBJ2-7; 9 nucleotides align to TRBD2. CDR3 DNA: TGTGCCAGCAGCCAAGATAATGCTAGCGGGGACGAGCAGTACTTC. Protein sequence: CASSQDNASGDEQYF.